Reported below is one T cell receptor (beta chain). This sample is drawn from a study of blood T cell repertoires in COVID-19. The assay was immunoSEQ multiplex PCR, and TCRdb's table has in-frame clones only and misses some. In the table there are 150,000 or so clones, around 82% of which are singletons. Germline-derived CDR1 and CDR2 are SGHAT and FQNNGV. The CDR3 totals 16 residues. The V gene end was trimmed by 4 bases and the J gene end by 8 bases; junction bases not matched to a gene: 13. This TCR derives from a woman in her forties with COVID-19, enrolled during active disease. J is TRBJ2-4 and V is TRBV11-2; 8 bases fit TRBD1. The sequencing input was peripheral blood. The CDR3 protein is CASSSWAGTGFYIQYF. The CDR3 nucleotides are TGTGCCAGCAGCTCCTGGGCTGGGACAGGTTTTTACATTCAGTACTTC.